The TCR beta chain described here comes from a study of early T cells in non-severe SARS-CoV-2 infection. Study context: The input, bulk RNA from unsorted whole blood, was sequenced, and chains were unpaired.

Individual cDNA molecules were tagged with unique molecular identifiers, the study reported. TCRdb analysed the 5' RACE reads with MiXCR anew, one entry per CDR3 protein. The sample holds 87,000 or so distinct CDR3 sequences, approximately 13% seen once. CDR3 length equals 11 residues. Trimming took off 7 bases at V and 10 bases at J, with 11 bases between the two ends. The germline V gene encodes CDR1 LNHDA and CDR2 SQIVND (reference sequence). This clonotype occurred many times. Its antigen is not known. Regarding the study as a whole: Using VDJdb, the matching emphasized anti-spike CD8 responses while missing private and CD4 specificities.

What was sequenced was whole blood. This receptor was obtained from an adult who was a healthcare worker with PCR-confirmed SARS-CoV-2 infection or an uninfected control (not recorded which). This chain joins TRBV19 and TRBJ2-1, with D possibly being TRBD1 or TRBD2 (6 bases each). This chain's CDR3 is CASTGAGEQFF. The CDR3 DNA reads TGTGCCAGTACGGGGGCGGGGGAGCAGTTCTTC.